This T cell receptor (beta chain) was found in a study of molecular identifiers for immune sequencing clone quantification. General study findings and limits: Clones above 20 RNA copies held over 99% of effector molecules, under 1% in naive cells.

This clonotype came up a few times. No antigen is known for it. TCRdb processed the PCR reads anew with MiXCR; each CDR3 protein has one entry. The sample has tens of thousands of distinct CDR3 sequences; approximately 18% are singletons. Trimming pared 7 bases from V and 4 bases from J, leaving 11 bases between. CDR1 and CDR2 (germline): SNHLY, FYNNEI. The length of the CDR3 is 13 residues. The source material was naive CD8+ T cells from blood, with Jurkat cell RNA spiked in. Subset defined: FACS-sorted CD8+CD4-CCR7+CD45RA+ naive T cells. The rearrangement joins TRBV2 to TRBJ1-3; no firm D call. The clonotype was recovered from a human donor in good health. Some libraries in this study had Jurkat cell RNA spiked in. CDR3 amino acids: CASKQSPGNTIYF. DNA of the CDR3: TGTGCCAGCAAACAAAGCCCGGGAAACACCATATATTTT.